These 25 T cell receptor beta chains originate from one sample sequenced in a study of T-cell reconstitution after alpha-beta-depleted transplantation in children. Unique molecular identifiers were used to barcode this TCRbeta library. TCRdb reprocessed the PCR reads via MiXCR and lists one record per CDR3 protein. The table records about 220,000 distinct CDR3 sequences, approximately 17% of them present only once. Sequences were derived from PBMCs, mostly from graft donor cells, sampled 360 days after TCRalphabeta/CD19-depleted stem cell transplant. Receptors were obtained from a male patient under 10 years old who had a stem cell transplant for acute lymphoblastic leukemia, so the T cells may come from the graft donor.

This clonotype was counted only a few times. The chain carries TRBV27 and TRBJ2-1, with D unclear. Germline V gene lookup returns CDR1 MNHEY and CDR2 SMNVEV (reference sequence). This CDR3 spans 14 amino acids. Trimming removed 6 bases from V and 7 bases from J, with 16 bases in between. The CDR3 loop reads CASSPGSPRNEQFF. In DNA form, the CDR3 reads TGTGCCAGCAGCCCCGGGTCCCCAAGGAATGAGCAGTTCTTC.

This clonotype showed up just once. The CDR3 region is CSARDWLAGGTSQETQYF. CDR3 bases: TGCAGTGCTAGAGATTGGCTAGCGGGCGGTACCTCTCAAGAGACCCAGTACTTC. The chain recombines TRBV20-1 with TRBJ2-5; 8 positions agree with TRBD2. This CDR3 contains 18 residues. Germline values: CDR1 DFQATT, CDR2 SNEGSKA (reference sequence). V lost 0 bases and J lost 2; bases outside the gene matches: 14.

CDR3 nucleotides: TGTGCCAGCAGGTCAACAGGGTCCGGTGGCTACACCTTC. Translated: CASRSTGSGGYTF. The chain employs TRBV12-3 or TRBV12-4 and TRBJ1-2; D possibly corresponds to TRBD1 (6 bases). With 6 bases removed from V and 7 bases from J, the gap between germline ends came to 15 bases. CDR3 length equals 13 residues.

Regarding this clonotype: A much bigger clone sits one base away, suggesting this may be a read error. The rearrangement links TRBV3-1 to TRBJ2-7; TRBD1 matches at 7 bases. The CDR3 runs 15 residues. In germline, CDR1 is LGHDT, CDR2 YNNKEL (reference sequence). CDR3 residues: CASTQMPQGNYEQYF. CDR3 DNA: TGTGCCAGCACCCAAATGCCACAGGGGAACTACGAGCAGTACTTC.

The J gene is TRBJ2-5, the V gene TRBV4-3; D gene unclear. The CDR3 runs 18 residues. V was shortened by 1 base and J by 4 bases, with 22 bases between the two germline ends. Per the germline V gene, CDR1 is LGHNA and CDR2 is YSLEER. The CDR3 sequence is CASSQVAWSPGNGETQYF. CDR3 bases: TGCGCCAGCAGCCAAGTCGCGTGGAGTCCGGGTAATGGAGAGACCCAGTACTTC.

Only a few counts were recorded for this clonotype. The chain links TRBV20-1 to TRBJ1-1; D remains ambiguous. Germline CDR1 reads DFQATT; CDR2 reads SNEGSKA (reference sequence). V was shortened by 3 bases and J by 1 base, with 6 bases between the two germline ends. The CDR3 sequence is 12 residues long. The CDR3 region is CSASVRNTEAFF. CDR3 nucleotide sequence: TGCAGTGCTAGTGTGAGGAACACTGAAGCTTTCTTT.

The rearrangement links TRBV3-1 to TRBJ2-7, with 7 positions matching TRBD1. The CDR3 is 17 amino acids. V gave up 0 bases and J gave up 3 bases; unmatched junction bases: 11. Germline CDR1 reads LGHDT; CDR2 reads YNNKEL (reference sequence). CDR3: CASSQEMDRSHFYEQYF. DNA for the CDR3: TGTGCCAGCAGCCAAGAGATGGACAGGAGTCATTTCTACGAGCAGTACTTC.

The CDR3 DNA sequence: TGCGCCAGCAGCATACGTACAGGAAAAGAGACCCAGTACTTC. Protein product: CASSIRTGKETQYF. This chain connects TRBV5-1 to TRBJ2-5; possible D gene TRBD1, 5 bases. The CDR3 totals 14 residues. V dropped 4 bases and J dropped 3 bases, with 13 bases sitting between them. Germline V gene sequence: CDR1 SGHRS, CDR2 YFSETQ.

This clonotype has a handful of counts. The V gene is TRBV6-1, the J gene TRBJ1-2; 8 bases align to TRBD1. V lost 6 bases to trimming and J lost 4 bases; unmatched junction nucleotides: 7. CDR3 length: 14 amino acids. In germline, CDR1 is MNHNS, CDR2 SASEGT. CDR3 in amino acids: CASRPQGQGYGYTF. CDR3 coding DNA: TGTGCCAGCAGACCTCAAGGACAGGGCTATGGCTACACCTTC.

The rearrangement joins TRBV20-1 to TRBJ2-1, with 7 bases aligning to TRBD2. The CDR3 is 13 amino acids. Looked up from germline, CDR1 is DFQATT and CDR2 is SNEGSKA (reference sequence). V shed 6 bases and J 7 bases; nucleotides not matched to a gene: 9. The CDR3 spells CSAGGTFENEQFF. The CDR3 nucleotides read TGCAGTGCCGGGGGGACTTTCGAGAATGAGCAGTTCTTC.

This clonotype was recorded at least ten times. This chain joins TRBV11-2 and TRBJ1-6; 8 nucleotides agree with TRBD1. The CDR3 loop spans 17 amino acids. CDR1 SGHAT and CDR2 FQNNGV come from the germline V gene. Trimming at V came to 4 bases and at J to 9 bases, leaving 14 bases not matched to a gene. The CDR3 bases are TGTGCCAGCAGCTCCTACCTCCCAGGGGGCGCCGGTTCACCCCTCCACTTT. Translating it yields CASSSYLPGGAGSPLHF.

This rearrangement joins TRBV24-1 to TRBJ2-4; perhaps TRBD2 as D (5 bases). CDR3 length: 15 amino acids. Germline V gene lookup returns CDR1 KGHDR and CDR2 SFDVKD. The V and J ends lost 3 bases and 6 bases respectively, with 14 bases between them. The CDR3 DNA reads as TGTGCCACCAGTGATCAGCGTACTCGGGGAAACATTCAGTACTTC. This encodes CATSDQRTRGNIQYF.

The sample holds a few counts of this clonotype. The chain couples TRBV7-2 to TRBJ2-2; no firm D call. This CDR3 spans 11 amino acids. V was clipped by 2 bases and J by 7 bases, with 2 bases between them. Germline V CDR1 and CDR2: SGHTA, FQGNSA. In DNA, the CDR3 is TGTGCCAGCAGCTTATACGGGGAGCTGTTTTTT. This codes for CASSLYGELFF.

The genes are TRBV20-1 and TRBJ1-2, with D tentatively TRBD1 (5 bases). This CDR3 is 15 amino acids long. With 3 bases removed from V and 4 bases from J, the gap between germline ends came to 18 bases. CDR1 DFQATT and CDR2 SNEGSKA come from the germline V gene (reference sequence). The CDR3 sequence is CSASPDSIGSYGYTF. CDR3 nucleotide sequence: TGCAGTGCTAGTCCTGACAGTATTGGTTCCTATGGCTACACCTTC.

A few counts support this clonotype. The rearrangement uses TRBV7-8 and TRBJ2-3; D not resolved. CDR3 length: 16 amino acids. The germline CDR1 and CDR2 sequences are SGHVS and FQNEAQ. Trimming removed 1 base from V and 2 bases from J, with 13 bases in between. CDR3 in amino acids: CASSLVSDLDTDTQYF. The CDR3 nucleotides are TGTGCCAGCAGCTTAGTATCAGACTTAGACACAGATACGCAGTATTTT.

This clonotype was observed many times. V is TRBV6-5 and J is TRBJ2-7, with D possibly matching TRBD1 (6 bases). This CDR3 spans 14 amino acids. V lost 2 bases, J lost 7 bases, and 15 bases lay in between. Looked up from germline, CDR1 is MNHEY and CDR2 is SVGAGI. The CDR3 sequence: CASSYIRVRGEQYF. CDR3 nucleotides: TGTGCCAGCAGTTACATCAGGGTAAGGGGGGAGCAGTACTTC.

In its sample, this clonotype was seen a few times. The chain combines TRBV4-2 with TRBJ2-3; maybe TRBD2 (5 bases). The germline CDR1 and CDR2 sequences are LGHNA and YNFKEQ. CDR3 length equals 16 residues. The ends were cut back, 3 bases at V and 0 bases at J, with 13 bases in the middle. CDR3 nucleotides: TGTGCCAGCAGCCAGGGCAGGACTCCTAGCACAGATACGCAGTATTTT. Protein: CASSQGRTPSTDTQYF.

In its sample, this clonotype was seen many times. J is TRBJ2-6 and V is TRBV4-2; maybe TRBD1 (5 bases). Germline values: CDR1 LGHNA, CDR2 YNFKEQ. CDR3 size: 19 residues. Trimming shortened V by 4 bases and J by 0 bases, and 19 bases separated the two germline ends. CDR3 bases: TGTGCCAGCAGCCCCCAGGGCCGAGACGGTAGCTCTGGGGCCAACGTCCTGACTTTC. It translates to CASSPQGRDGSSGANVLTF.

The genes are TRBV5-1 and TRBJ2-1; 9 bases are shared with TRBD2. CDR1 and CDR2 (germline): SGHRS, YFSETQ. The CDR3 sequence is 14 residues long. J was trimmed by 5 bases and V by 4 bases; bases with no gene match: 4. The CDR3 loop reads CASSPGLAHNEQFF. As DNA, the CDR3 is TGCGCCAGCAGCCCGGGACTAGCCCACAATGAGCAGTTCTTC.

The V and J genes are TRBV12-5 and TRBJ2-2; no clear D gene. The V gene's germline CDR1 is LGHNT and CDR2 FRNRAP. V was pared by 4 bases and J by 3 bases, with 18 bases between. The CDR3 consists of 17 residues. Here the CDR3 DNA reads TGTGCTAGTGGTTCTCTGACAACCCTGACCGACACCGGGGAGCTGTTTTTT. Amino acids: CASGSLTTLTDTGELFF.

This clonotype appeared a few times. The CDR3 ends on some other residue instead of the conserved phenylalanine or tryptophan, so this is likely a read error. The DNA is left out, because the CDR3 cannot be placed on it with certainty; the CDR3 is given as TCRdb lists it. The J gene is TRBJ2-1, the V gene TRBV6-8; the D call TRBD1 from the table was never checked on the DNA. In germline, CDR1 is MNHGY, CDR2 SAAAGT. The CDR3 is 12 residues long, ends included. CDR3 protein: CASSYGCGRPGI.

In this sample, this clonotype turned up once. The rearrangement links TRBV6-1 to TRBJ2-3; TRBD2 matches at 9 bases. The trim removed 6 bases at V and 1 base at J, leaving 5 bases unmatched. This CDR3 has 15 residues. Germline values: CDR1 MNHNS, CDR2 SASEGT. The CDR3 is CASRGERGGTDTQYF. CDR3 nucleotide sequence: TGTGCCAGCAGGGGGGAGCGGGGGGGCACAGATACGCAGTATTTT.

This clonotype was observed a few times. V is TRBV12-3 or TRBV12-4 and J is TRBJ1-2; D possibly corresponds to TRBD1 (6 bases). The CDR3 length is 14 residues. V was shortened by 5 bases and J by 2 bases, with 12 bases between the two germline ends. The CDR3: CASSKGQRNYGYTF. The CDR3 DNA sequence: TGTGCCAGCAGTAAAGGACAGAGGAACTATGGCTACACCTTC.

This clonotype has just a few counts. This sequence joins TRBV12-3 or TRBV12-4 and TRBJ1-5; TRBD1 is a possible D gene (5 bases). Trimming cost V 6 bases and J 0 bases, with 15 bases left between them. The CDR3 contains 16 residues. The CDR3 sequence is CASSSDRPYSNQPQHF. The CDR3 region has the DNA TGTGCCAGCAGCTCCGACAGACCCTATAGCAATCAGCCCCAGCATTTT.

The CDR3 is CASSPGLGGSYNEQFF. CDR3 sequence (DNA): TGTGCCAGCAGCCCCGGCCTGGGGGGATCCTACAATGAGCAGTTCTTC. The chain combines TRBV4-2 with TRBJ2-1; D possibly corresponds to TRBD2 (6 bases). V gave up 4 bases and J gave up 1 base, with 14 bases separating them. There are 16 residues in the CDR3. Germline CDR1 is LGHNA and CDR2 is YNFKEQ.